Below are 21 T cell receptor beta chains sequenced from a single sample in a study of blood T cell repertoires in COVID-19. Here immunoSEQ multiplex PCR was the method, and the copy in TCRdb shows in-frame clones only, minus some. The table has approximately 60,000 clones, under 90% seen once. Sequencing was performed on peripheral blood. The origin of the receptors is a middle-aged man with active COVID-19.

This chain joins TRBV3-1 (or the pseudogene TRBV3-2) and TRBJ2-3, with D possibly being TRBD2 (5 bases). The CDR3 has 14 residues. Trimming removed 5 bases at V and 1 base at J, with 10 bases between. Germline CDR1 reads LGHDT; CDR2 reads YNNKEL (reference sequence). CDR3 protein: CASSRTDGTDTQYF. In DNA form, the CDR3 reads TGTGCCAGCAGCAGGACTGACGGCACAGATACGCAGTATTTT.

This clone has only one observation. The rearrangement uses TRBV18 and TRBJ2-1; 8 bases line up with TRBD2. Germline V lookup: CDR1 KGHSH, CDR2 LQKENI. V shed 5 bases and J 4 bases; nucleotides not matched to a gene: 10. The CDR3 has 16 residues. The chain's CDR3 is CASSDSREVSYNEQFF. The CDR3 DNA reads TGTGCCAGCTCAGATTCGCGGGAGGTCTCTTACAATGAGCAGTTCTTC.

The chain combines TRBV7-8 with TRBJ2-7; possible D gene TRBD1, 5 bases. This CDR3 is 16 amino acids long. The germline V and J ends were trimmed by 4 bases and 5 bases, with 21 bases remaining between them. Germline CDR1 SGHVS, CDR2 FQNEAQ. CDR3 residues: CASSSRVDVRYDEQYF. The CDR3 DNA reads as TGTGCCAGCAGCTCCAGGGTTGATGTAAGGTACGACGAGCAGTACTTC.

The chain uses TRBV19 and TRBJ1-5; the match to TRBD1 covers 8 bases. CDR1 and CDR2 from the germline V gene are LNHDA and SQIVND (reference sequence). The CDR3 has 16 amino acids. V lost 5 bases to trimming and J lost 3 bases; unmatched junction nucleotides: 9. The CDR3 DNA reads as TGTGCCAGTAGTGCAGACAGGGGAGGATTCAATCAGCCCCAGCATTTT. Translated, it gives CASSADRGGFNQPQHF.

This sequence joins TRBV23-1 and TRBJ2-4; 8 bases align to TRBD1. TRBV23-1 is an ORF, and what it does is uncertain. The CDR3 length is 19 residues. V was pared by 7 bases and J by 8 bases, with 25 bases of the junction left unmatched. The chain's CDR3 is CASTGNGQGRRGSLDIQYF. In nucleotides, the CDR3 is TGCGCCAGCACTGGAAATGGACAGGGAAGAAGAGGGTCCCTGGACATTCAGTACTTC.

V gene TRBV7-2 combines with J gene TRBJ2-7; 7 bases line up with TRBD2. V was pared by 5 bases and J by 8 bases, with 12 bases of the junction left unmatched. Germline loops: CDR1 SGHTA, CDR2 FQGNSA. This CDR3 region has 14 residues. CDR3 DNA sequence: TGTGCCAGCAGCGCCCCGGGGAGAGCGGGGAAGCAGTACTTC. Translating it yields CASSAPGRAGKQYF.

This clone occurred once. The chain recombines TRBV27 with TRBJ1-5; maybe TRBD1 (6 bases). This CDR3 is 12 amino acids long. Trimming pared 10 bases from V and 6 bases from J, leaving 13 bases between. The germline V gene has CDR1 MNHEY and CDR2 SMNVEV (reference sequence). The CDR3 spells CATRQGGQPQHF. CDR3 nucleotide sequence: TGTGCCACCAGACAAGGGGGTCAGCCCCAGCATTTT.

The chain has TRBV28 and TRBJ2-7; 7 bases are shared with TRBD2. Trimming cost V 8 bases and J 2 bases; bases outside gene matches: 12. The germline V gene encodes CDR1 MDHEN and CDR2 SYDVKM. The CDR3 length is 15 residues. CDR3 residues: CASSPPRSGAYEQYF. The CDR3 coding sequence is TGTGCCAGCTCTCCTCCCCGCAGCGGGGCCTACGAGCAGTACTTC. Full variable domain (remainder filled in from reference TRBV28 and TRBJ2-7): DVKVTQSSRYLVKRTGEKVFLECVQDMDHENMFWYRQDPGLGLRLIYFSYDVKMKEKGDIPEGYSVSREKKERFSLILESASTNQTSMYLCASSPPRSGAYEQYFGPGTRLTVT.

The genes are TRBV6-1 and TRBJ2-1; TRBD2 agrees at 8 bases. CDR1 is MNHNS, CDR2 SASEGT, per germline. Trimming took 0 bases from V and 3 from J; bases not matched to a gene: 7. This CDR3 is 17 amino acids long. The CDR3 is CASSEALIAGIYNEQFF. In DNA, the CDR3 is TGTGCCAGCAGTGAAGCGCTAATAGCGGGGATCTACAATGAGCAGTTCTTC.

This clone appeared a single time. V is TRBV14 and J is TRBJ2-7, with D hard to call. CDR1 SGHDN and CDR2 FVKESK come from the germline V gene. This CDR3 is built from 13 residues. Trimming removed 5 bases at V and 9 bases at J, with 17 bases between. In DNA, the CDR3 is TGTGCCAGCAGCGCCCGGGTCGACGGGTTGCAGTACTTC. Protein product: CASSARVDGLQYF.

Points on this clone: Other DNA variants within this sample encode the same CDR3. The chain carries TRBV19 and TRBJ1-5; maybe TRBD1 (6 bases). This CDR3 is built from 15 residues. V dropped 0 bases and J dropped 0 bases, with 6 bases sitting between them. Germline loops: CDR1 LNHDA, CDR2 SQIVND (reference sequence). The CDR3 nucleotides read TGTGCCAGTAGTATAGACAGGGGTAGCAATCAGCCCCAGCATTTT. This translates into CASSIDRGSNQPQHF.

CDR3: CASSQGVGGQETQYF. The CDR3 nucleotides read TGTGCCAGCAGCCAAGGGGTCGGGGGTCAAGAGACCCAGTACTTC. This chain uses TRBV3-1 (or the pseudogene TRBV3-2) with TRBJ2-5; D possibly corresponds to TRBD2 (6 bases). This CDR3 is built from 15 residues. The V end was cut by 1 base, the J end by 2 bases, with 11 bases between. Looked up from germline, CDR1 is LGHDT and CDR2 is YNNKEL (reference sequence).

V and J are TRBV18 and TRBJ2-5; no clear D gene. The ends were cut back, 1 base at V and 4 bases at J, with 7 bases in the middle. CDR3 length: 13 residues. Per germline, CDR1 KGHSH and CDR2 LQKENI. The CDR3 loop reads CASSPQPTETQYF. In DNA form, the CDR3 reads TGTGCCAGCTCACCACAGCCCACAGAGACCCAGTACTTC.

This rearrangement joins TRBV2 to TRBJ2-1, with 11 bases fitting TRBD1. This CDR3 spans 15 amino acids. The trim removed 6 bases at V and 3 bases at J, leaving 4 bases unmatched. Germline V gene lookup returns CDR1 SNHLY and CDR2 FYNNEI. The CDR3 coding sequence is TGTGCCAGCAGACCGGGACAGGGGGGCTACAATGAGCAGTTCTTC. Its translation is CASRPGQGGYNEQFF.

The chain is built from TRBV9 and TRBJ2-1; 9 bases agree with TRBD2. The CDR3 contains 15 residues. Germline V gives CDR1 SGDLS, CDR2 YYNGEE. Losses at the gene ends were 2 bases for V and 7 bases for J; bases not matched to a gene: 7. The chain's CDR3 is CASSVEREARNEQFF. The CDR3 nucleotides read TGTGCCAGCAGCGTGGAGCGGGAGGCCCGGAATGAGCAGTTCTTC.

The rearrangement uses TRBV9 and TRBJ2-5, with 7 nucleotides matching TRBD2. V lost 1 base to trimming and J lost 1 base; unmatched junction nucleotides: 4. CDR3 length: 15 residues. The germline V gene has CDR1 SGDLS and CDR2 YYNGEE. CDR3 DNA sequence: TGTGCCAGCAGCGTATTCGGCGGGGGCCAAGAGACCCAGTACTTC. Translated: CASSVFGGGQETQYF.

A few counts support this clone. The chain combines TRBV30 with TRBJ2-7, with 10 bases identical to TRBD1. The V and J ends lost 0 bases and 9 bases, in that order; junction bases with no gene match: 11. The CDR3 has 15 amino acids. Germline values: CDR1 GTSNPN, CDR2 SVGIG (reference sequence). The CDR3 sequence is CAWSVPDRGVLGQYF. The CDR3 DNA reads TGTGCCTGGAGTGTTCCGGACAGGGGGGTACTGGGGCAGTACTTC.

This chain joins TRBV5-1 and TRBJ2-2; 9 bases are a match to TRBD1. Germline CDR1 and CDR2: SGHRS and YFSETQ. Trimming removed 3 bases from V and 7 bases from J; junction bases left unmatched: 4. There are 14 residues in the CDR3. CDR3 sequence (DNA): TGCGCCAGCAGCTGGGGACAGGGTGGCGGGGAGCTGTTTTTT. Translation: CASSWGQGGGELFF.

The chain carries TRBV27 and TRBJ2-3, with 7 bases aligning to TRBD2. Trimming removed 5 bases from V and 2 bases from J; junction bases left unmatched: 4. Per the germline V gene, CDR1 is MNHEY and CDR2 is SMNVEV (reference sequence). The CDR3 has 14 amino acids. CDR3 DNA sequence: TGTGCCAGCAGTCTTGAGCGGGACACAGATACGCAGTATTTT. Its protein product is CASSLERDTDTQYF.

J is TRBJ1-2 and V is TRBV6-5; 12 bases line up with TRBD1. The CDR3 has 13 residues. Germline V gene data show CDR1 as MNHEY and CDR2 as SVGAGI. V lost 10 bases and J lost 7; bases outside the gene matches: 7. The CDR3 nucleotides read TGTGCCATAGCGGGACAGGGGGCCCTTGGCTACACCTTC. Protein sequence: CAIAGQGALGYTF.

The chain employs TRBV27 and TRBJ1-6, with 8 bases that match TRBD1. This CDR3 comprises 15 residues. The germline gives CDR1 MNHEY, CDR2 SMNVEV (reference sequence). Trimming at V came to 5 bases and at J to 10 bases, leaving 10 bases not matched to a gene. The CDR3 sequence is CASSLDRGGRSPLHF. CDR3 bases: TGTGCCAGCAGTCTCGACAGGGGAGGCAGGTCACCCCTCCACTTT.